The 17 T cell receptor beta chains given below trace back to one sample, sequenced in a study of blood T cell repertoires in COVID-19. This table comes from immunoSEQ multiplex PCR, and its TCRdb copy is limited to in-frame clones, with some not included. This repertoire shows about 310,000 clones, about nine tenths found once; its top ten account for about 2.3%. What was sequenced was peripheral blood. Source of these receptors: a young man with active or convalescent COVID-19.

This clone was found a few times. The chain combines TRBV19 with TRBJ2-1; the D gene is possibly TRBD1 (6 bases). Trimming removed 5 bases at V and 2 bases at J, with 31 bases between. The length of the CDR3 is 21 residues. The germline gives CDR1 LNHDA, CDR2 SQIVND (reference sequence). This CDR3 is CASSQLMGAGDPSETYNEQFF. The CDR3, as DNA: TGTGCCAGTAGTCAACTCATGGGGGCAGGGGATCCCTCGGAAACCTACAATGAGCAGTTCTTC.

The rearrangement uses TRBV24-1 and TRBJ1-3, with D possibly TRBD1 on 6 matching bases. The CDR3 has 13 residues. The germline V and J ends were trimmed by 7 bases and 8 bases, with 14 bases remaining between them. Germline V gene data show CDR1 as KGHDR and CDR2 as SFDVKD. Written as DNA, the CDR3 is TGTGCCACCAGCCGGACAGCGAAGGACACCATATATTTT. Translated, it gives CATSRTAKDTIYF.

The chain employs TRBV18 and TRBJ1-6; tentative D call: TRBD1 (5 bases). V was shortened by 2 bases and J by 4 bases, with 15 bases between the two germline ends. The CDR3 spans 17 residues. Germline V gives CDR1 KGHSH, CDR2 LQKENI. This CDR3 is CASSPVDTEIYNSPLHF. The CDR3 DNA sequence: TGTGCCAGCTCACCAGTGGACACGGAAATTTATAATTCACCCCTCCACTTT.

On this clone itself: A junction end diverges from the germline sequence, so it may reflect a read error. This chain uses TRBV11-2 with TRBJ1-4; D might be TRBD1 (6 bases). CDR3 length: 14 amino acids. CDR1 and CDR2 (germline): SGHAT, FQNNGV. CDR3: CASSLDRTDEKLFF. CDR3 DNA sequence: TGTGCCAGCAGCCTAGACAGGACTGATGAAAAACTGTTTTTT.

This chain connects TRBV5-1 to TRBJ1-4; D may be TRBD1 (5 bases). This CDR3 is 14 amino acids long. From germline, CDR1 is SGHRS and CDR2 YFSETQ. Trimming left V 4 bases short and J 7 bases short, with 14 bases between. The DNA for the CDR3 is TGCGCCAGCAGCGTCATCCAGGGAACTGAAAAACTGTTTTTT. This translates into CASSVIQGTEKLFF.

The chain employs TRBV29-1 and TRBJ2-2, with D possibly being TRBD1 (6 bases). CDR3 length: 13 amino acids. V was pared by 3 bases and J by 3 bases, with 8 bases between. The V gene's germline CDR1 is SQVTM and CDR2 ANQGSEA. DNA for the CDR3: TGCAGCGTTGACAGGGGTCACACCGGGGAGCTGTTTTTT. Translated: CSVDRGHTGELFF.

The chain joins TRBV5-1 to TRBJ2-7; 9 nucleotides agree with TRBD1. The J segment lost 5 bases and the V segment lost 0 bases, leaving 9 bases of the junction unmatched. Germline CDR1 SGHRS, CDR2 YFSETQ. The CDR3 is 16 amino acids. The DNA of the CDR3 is TGCGCCAGCAGCTTGGCCGTAGGGACAGGGCATCACGAGCAGTACTTC. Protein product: CASSLAVGTGHHEQYF.

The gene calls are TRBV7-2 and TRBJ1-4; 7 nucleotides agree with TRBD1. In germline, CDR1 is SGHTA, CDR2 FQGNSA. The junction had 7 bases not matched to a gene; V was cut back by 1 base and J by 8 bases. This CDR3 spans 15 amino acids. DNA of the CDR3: TGTGCCAGCAGCTTAGGACAGGGTGGAAAAGAAAAACTGTTTTTT. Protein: CASSLGQGGKEKLFF.

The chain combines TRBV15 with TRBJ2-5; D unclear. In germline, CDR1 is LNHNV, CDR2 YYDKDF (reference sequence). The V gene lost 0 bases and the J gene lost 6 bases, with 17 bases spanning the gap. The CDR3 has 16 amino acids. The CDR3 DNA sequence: TGTGCCACCAGCAGAGATTCGGGTCCTCGCCGAAAGACCCAGTACTTC. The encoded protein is CATSRDSGPRRKTQYF.

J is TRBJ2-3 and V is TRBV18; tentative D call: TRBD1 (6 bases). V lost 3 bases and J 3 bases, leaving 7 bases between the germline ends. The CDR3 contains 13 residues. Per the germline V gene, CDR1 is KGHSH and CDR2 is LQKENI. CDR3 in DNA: TGTGCCAGCTCACCCGGACAGACAGATACGCAGTATTTT. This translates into CASSPGQTDTQYF.

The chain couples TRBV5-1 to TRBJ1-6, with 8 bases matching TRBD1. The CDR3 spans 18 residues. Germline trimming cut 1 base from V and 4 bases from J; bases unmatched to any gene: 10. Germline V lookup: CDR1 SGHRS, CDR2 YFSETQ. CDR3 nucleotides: TGCGCCAGCAGCTTGAACTTTTTGACAGGGGATTATAATTCACCCCTCCACTTT. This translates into CASSLNFLTGDYNSPLHF.

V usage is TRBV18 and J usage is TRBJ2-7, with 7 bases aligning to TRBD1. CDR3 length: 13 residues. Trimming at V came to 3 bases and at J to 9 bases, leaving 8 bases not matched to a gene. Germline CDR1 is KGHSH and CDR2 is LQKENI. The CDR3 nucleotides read TGTGCCAGCTCACCTGACAGGGAAGGGTGGCAGTACTTC. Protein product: CASSPDREGWQYF.

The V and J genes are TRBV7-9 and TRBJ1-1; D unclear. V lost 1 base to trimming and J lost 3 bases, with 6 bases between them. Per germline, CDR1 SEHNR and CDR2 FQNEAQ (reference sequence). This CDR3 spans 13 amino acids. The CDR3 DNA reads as TGTGCCAGCAGCTTAGAAGCGGACACTGAAGCTTTCTTT. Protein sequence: CASSLEADTEAFF.

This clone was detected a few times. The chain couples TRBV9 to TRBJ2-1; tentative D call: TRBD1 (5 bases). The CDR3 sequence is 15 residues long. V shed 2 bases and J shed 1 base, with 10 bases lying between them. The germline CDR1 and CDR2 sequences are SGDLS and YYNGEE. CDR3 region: CASSVGTGSYNEQFF. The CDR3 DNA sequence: TGTGCCAGCAGCGTGGGTACAGGTTCCTACAATGAGCAGTTCTTC.

CDR3 nucleotides: TGCGCCAGCAGCACCGGACTAGCGGGGGGAAATGAGCAGTTCTTC. This translates into CASSTGLAGGNEQFF. The V and J genes are TRBV5-1 and TRBJ2-1; TRBD2 matches 14 bases. CDR3 length: 15 amino acids. The germline V gene has CDR1 SGHRS and CDR2 YFSETQ. V gave up 4 bases and J gave up 7 bases; unmatched junction bases: 4.

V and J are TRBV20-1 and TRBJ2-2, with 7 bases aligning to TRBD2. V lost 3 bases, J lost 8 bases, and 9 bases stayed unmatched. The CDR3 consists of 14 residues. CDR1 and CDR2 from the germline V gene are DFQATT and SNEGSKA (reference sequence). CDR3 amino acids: CSASSSWGGGELFF. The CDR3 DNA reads TGCAGTGCTAGTAGCAGCTGGGGGGGTGGGGAGCTGTTTTTT.

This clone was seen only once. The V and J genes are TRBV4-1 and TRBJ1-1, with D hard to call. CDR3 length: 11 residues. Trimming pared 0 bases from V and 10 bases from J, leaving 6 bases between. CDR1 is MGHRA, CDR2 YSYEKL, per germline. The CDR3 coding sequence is TGCGCCAGCAGCCAAGATCGGGGAGCTTTCTTT. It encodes CASSQDRGAFF.